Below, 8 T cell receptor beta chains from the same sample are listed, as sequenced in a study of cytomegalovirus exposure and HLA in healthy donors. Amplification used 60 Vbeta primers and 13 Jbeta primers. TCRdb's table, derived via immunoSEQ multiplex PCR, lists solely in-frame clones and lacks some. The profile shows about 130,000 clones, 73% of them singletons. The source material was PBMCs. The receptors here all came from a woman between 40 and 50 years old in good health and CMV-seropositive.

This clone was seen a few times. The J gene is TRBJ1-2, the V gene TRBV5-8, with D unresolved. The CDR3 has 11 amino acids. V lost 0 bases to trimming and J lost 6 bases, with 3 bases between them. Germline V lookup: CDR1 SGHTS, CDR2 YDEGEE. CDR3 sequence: CASSLVDGYTF. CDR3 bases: TGTGCCAGCAGCTTGGTCGATGGCTACACCTTC.

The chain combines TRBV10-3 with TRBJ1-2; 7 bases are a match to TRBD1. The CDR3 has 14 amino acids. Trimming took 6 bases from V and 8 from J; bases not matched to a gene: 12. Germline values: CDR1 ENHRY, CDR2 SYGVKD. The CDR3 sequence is CAIRPTGDSRGYTF. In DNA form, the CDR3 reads TGTGCCATCAGGCCTACAGGGGATTCGCGCGGCTACACCTTC.

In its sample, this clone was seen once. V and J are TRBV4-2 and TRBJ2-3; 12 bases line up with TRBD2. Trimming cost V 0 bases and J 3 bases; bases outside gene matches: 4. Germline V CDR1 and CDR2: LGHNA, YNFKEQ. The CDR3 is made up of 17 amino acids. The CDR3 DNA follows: TGTGCCAGCAGCCAAGAGCTCCTAGCGGGGGGGACAGATACGCAGTATTTT. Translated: CASSQELLAGGTDTQYF.

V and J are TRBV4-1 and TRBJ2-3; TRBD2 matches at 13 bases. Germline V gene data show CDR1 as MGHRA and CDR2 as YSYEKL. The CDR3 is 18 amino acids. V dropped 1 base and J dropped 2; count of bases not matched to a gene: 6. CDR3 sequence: CASSQAKTSGGVTDTQYF. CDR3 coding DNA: TGCGCCAGCAGCCAAGCCAAAACTAGCGGGGGGGTCACAGATACGCAGTATTTT.

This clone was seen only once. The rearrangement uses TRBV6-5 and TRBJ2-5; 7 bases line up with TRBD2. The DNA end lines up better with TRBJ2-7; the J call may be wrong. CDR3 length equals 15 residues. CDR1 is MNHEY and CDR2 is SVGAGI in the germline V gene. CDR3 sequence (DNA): TGTGCCAGCAGTTACGTGGGACTAACTTCCTACGAGCAGTACTTC. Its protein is CASSYVGLTSYEQYF.

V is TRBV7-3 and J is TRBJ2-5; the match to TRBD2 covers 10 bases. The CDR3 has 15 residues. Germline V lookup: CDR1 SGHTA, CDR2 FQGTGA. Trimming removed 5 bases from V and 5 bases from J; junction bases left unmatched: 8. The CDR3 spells CASSPSGGARETQYF. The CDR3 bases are TGTGCCAGCAGCCCGAGCGGGGGGGCCCGGGAGACCCAGTACTTC. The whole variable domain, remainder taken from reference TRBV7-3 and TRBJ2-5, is GAGVSQTPSNKVTEKGKYVELRCDPISGHTALYWYRQSLGQGPEFLIYFQGTGAADDSGLPNDRFFAVRPEGSVSTLKIQRTERGDSAVYLCASSPSGGARETQYFGPGTRLLVL.

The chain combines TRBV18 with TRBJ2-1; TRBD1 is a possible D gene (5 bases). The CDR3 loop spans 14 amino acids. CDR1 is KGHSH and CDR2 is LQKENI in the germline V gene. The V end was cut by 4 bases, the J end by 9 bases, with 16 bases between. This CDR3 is CASSRQKIQSEQFF. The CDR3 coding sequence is TGTGCCAGCTCACGACAGAAGATTCAGAGTGAGCAGTTCTTC.

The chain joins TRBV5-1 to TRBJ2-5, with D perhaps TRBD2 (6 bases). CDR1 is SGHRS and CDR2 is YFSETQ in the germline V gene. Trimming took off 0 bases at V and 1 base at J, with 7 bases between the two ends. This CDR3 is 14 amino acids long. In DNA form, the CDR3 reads TGCGCCAGCAGCTTGGAAGCGGGCCAAGAGACCCAGTACTTC. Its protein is CASSLEAGQETQYF.